The TCR beta chain described here comes from a study of blood T cells in healthy people across ages. Across the study: About one barcoded TCR beta cDNA was captured per two T cells.

A sample-barcoded 5' primer and a J-beta primer mix were used in a second PCR of about 6 to 11 cycles. TCRdb re-called the 5' RACE reads through MiXCR, storing one row per CDR3 protein. The data hold about 1 million distinct CDR3 sequences, with over 35% observed a single time. The CDR3 runs to 15 residues. CDR1 is SGHAT and CDR2 is FQNNGV in the germline V gene. This chain uses TRBV11-2 with TRBJ2-5, with D maybe TRBD1 (8 bases). Judging by the DNA end, TRBJ2-7 fits better; the J call may be wrong. Material: blood. This clonotype was sampled from an older woman in good health. The CDR3 loop reads CASSFVTGGGYEQYF. CDR3 DNA sequence: TGTGCCAGCAGCTTCGTAACAGGGGGAGGGTACGAGCAGTACTTC.